A selection of T cell receptor beta chains follows, all from one sample in a study of technical replicates of blood from several donors. The data were produced by immunoSEQ multiplex PCR, yet TCRdb's version contains in-frame clones alone and is incomplete. The sample includes about 89,000 clones, roughly 94% of them seen just once. The source material was T cells isolated from PBMCs. Every receptor here comes from a human donor in good health. Each CDR3 is given with its conserved first and last residue. A D gene is named only where the DNA matches it firmly. Rows give clone size only sometimes, using once, few, many, or a class for an expanded clone.

cdr3_nt | cdr3_aa | d_call | j_call | clone_size | v_call
TGTGCCAGCAGCAGGGGTCCCCAAGAGACCCAGTACTTC | CASSRGPQETQYF | . | TRBJ2-5 | . | TRBV5-4
TGTGCCAGCAGCACGCGCGGGGGGGTACCCGACAATGAGCAGTTCTTC | CASSTRGGVPDNEQFF | TRBD2 | TRBJ2-1 | . | TRBV11-3
TGCGCCAGCAGCCCGGGCGGGGGGTCCTACGAGCAGTACTTC | CASSPGGGSYEQYF | TRBD2 | TRBJ2-7 | . | TRBV5-1
TGTGCCAGCAGCCCAGGGGGCGTCCAAGAGACCCAGTACTTC | CASSPGGVQETQYF | TRBD1 | TRBJ2-5 | few | TRBV5-4
TGTGCCAGTACCTTAAATTTCGGGGACTCAGCCTACGAGCAGTACTTC | CASTLNFGDSAYEQYF | . | TRBJ2-7 | . | TRBV19
TGTGCCAGCAGTTTAGGGGGCTCGAACACCGGGGAGCTGTTTTTT | CASSLGGSNTGELFF | . | TRBJ2-2 | . | TRBV28
TGTGCCAGTAGTATATCGTGGTATAGTTCTGGAAACACCATATATTTT | CASSISWYSSGNTIYF | . | TRBJ1-3 | . | TRBV19
TGTGCCAGTAGCGATTCTATCTATGGCTACACCTTC | CASSDSIYGYTF | . | TRBJ1-2 | . | TRBV19
TGCGCCAGCAGCTCCAACCCCGGGACATTCTCCTACGAGCAGTACTTC | CASSSNPGTFSYEQYF | . | TRBJ2-7 | . | TRBV5-1
TGCGCCAGCAGGGATGGACGAGCAGGGGGCTATGGCTACACCTTC | CASRDGRAGGYGYTF | TRBD1 | TRBJ1-2 | . | TRBV5-1
TGTGCCAGCAGTCAGGGTCCGGAGACCCAGTACTTC | CASSQGPETQYF | . | TRBJ2-5 | . | TRBV28
TGCGCCAGCAGCTTGGAGGGACAGCCCTATGGCTACACCTTC | CASSLEGQPYGYTF | TRBD1 | TRBJ1-2 | . | TRBV5-1
TGTGCCAGCAGTCCGCTCGGTCTCCGGGGTCGGGAAAAACTGTTTTTT | CASSPLGLRGREKLFF | . | TRBJ1-4 | . | TRBV28
TGTGCCAGCAGCACGTACGAGACAGGGATAGCTTTCTTT | CASSTYETGIAFF | TRBD1 | TRBJ1-1 | . | TRBV6-1
TGTGCCAGCAGCGAGTTGGGACAGAACACCGGGGAGCTGTTTTTT | CASSELGQNTGELFF | . | TRBJ2-2 | . | TRBV7-9
TGCAGCGTTGAAGTATCCAAAAGGAGCTATGGCTACACCTTC | CSVEVSKRSYGYTF | . | TRBJ1-2 | . | TRBV29-1
TGTGCCAGCAGCGAGACGGGGGTCGAGCAGTACTTC | CASSETGVEQYF | . | TRBJ2-7 | . | TRBV14
TGTGCCAGCAGTGACGGACAGGGGGGTTACAATGAGCAGTTCTTC | CASSDGQGGYNEQFF | TRBD1 | TRBJ2-1 | . | TRBV6-4
TGCAGCGTGAGGACAGGGGGCCTAAAAACATCCTACGAGCAGTACTTC | CSVRTGGLKTSYEQYF | TRBD1 | TRBJ2-7 | once | TRBV29-1
TGTGCCAGCAGCATCTATGGGGCGTACACAGATACGCAGTATTTT | CASSIYGAYTDTQYF | . | TRBJ2-3 | . | TRBV5-4
TGTGCCAGCAGCTACGACAGGGGTTCTAACACTGAAGCTTTCTTT | CASSYDRGSNTEAFF | TRBD1 | TRBJ1-1 | . | TRBV6-6
TGTGCCAGCAGTATAAGCAGGGCGGCATCCGAGCAGTACTTC | CASSISRAASEQYF | . | TRBJ2-7 | . | TRBV25-1
TGTGCCAGCAGCCGCCGGGGACAGGGAGGCGAGCAGTACTTC | CASSRRGQGGEQYF | TRBD1 | TRBJ2-7 | . | TRBV7-9
TGTGCCTGGAGTGATTTCTATGGGCTAGCGGGGGCTGACACAGATACGCAGTATTTT | CAWSDFYGLAGADTDTQYF | TRBD2 | TRBJ2-3 | . | TRBV30
TGTGCCAGCAGGACGACGGGGGGACCCCAAGAGACCCAGTACTTC | CASRTTGGPQETQYF | TRBD2 | TRBJ2-5 | . | TRBV2
TGTGCCAGTAGGGTACAGGGGGCAGGTGGCTACACCTTC | CASRVQGAGGYTF | TRBD1 | TRBJ1-2 | once | TRBV19
TGTGCCAGCAGTTTAAGTACGGGGTCATATGGCTACACCTTC | CASSLSTGSYGYTF | . | TRBJ1-2 | . | TRBV27
TGTGCCAGCAGTTTGCCCTTAGTGCCCGGGGAGCTGTTTTTT | CASSLPLVPGELFF | . | TRBJ2-2 | . | TRBV28
TGTGCCAGCGAAAGAGCGGCTTACAATGAGCAGTTCTTC | CASERAAYNEQFF | . | TRBJ2-1 | . | TRBV2
TGTGCCAGTAGTCCCATCGGGACTAGCGTCCCGAATGAGCAGTTCTTC | CASSPIGTSVPNEQFF | TRBD2 | TRBJ2-1 | . | TRBV19
TGTGCCAGCAGCCAAGAGGGCGAAAGCTTAATATCCTACGAGCAGTACTTC | CASSQEGESLISYEQYF | . | TRBJ2-7 | . | TRBV4-2
TGTGCCAGCAGTTTATCGCTGGGAGTCTCCTACGAGCAGTACTTC | CASSLSLGVSYEQYF | . | TRBJ2-7 | . | TRBV27
TGTGCCAGCAGCTTAGATAACAATCTCCTCCACTTT | CASSLDNNLLHF | . | TRBJ1-6 | once | TRBV11-2
TGCGCCAGCAGTGACCTTAGGACTAGCGGAAAATTCTCCTACAATGAGCAGTTCTTC | CASSDLRTSGKFSYNEQFF | TRBD2 | TRBJ2-1 | . | TRBV10-1
TGTGCCAGCAGTTTCGGAGAGCCCTCAACCGGGGAGCTGTTTTTT | CASSFGEPSTGELFF | . | TRBJ2-2 | . | TRBV27
TGCAGCGTTACTTTCTTCAATGAGCAGTTCTTC | CSVTFFNEQFF | . | TRBJ2-1 | . | TRBV29-1
TGTGCCAGCTCGATCGGAGCGGGAAGGGACAATGAGCAGTTCTTC | CASSIGAGRDNEQFF | TRBD2 | TRBJ2-1 | . | TRBV18
TGTGCCAGCAGTTACTTAAGCGGGAGCTCCTACAATGAGCAGTTCTTC | CASSYLSGSSYNEQFF | TRBD2 | TRBJ2-1 | . | TRBV6-5
TGCGCCAGCAGCCCATCGGGGGGTCGTGGATCTGAAGCTTTCTTT | CASSPSGGRGSEAFF | . | TRBJ1-1 | . | TRBV5-1
TGTGCCAGCAGTTTATCGATCGGGTACCACGGGATAGAGCAGTACTTC | CASSLSIGYHGIEQYF | . | TRBJ2-7 | . | TRBV27
TGTGCCAGCAGCCGACTAGCGGGAGCCTACGAGCAGTACTTC | CASSRLAGAYEQYF | TRBD2 | TRBJ2-7 | . | TRBV6-5
TGCGCCAGCAGCTTGGCTATGGGGGGCTACGAGCAGTACTTC | CASSLAMGGYEQYF | . | TRBJ2-7 | . | TRBV5-1
TGTGCCAGCAGTTCCCCAGGACAGCTAAACTCCTACGAGCAGTACTTC | CASSSPGQLNSYEQYF | . | TRBJ2-7 | . | TRBV27
TGTGCCTGGAGTGCAGGAGGGAGATCAAGTGGCTACACCTTC | CAWSAGGRSSGYTF | . | TRBJ1-2 | . | TRBV30
TGTGCCAGCAGCCGGGGGGGAGATACGCAGTATTTT | CASSRGGDTQYF | TRBD2 | TRBJ2-3 | . | TRBV7-3
TGTGCCAGCAGCTCTACCGGGACAGGGGGCCGATCACCCCTCCACTTT | CASSSTGTGGRSPLHF | TRBD1 | TRBJ1-6 | . | TRBV7-3
TGTGCCAGCAGTTTATGGAAAACGGGTTCGCATGAGCAGTTCTTC | CASSLWKTGSHEQFF | . | TRBJ2-1 | . | TRBV28
TGCGCCAGCAGTGAGTCGACGGGCGAGCAGTACTTC | CASSESTGEQYF | . | TRBJ2-7 | few | TRBV10-1
TGTGCCAGCAGTGAAATGACTAGCGGGGGACCCGAGCAGTACTTC | CASSEMTSGGPEQYF | TRBD2 | TRBJ2-7 | once | TRBV6-1